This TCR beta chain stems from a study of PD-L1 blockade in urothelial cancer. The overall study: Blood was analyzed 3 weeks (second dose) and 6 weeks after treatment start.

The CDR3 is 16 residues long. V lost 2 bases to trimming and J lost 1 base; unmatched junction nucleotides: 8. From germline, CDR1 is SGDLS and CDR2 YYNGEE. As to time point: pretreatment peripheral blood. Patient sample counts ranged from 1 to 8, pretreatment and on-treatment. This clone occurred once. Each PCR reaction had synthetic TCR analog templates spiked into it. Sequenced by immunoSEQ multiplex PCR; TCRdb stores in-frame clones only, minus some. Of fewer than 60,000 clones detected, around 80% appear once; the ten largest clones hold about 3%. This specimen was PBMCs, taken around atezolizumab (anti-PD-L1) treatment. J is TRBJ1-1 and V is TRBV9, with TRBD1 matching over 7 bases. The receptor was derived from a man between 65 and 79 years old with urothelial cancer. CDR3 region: CASSVSRGPANTEAFF. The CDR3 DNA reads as TGTGCCAGCAGCGTTTCAAGGGGGCCTGCGAACACTGAAGCTTTCTTT.